These 23 T cell receptor beta chains originate from one sample sequenced in a study of T-cell memory formation after mild COVID-19 (dated by TCRdb to about 2021). Library creation used 5' RACE. TCRdb names Illumina NovaSeq 6000 as the instrument used. Starting from the raw public reads, TCRdb applied fastp trimming at Q25, assembled clones with MiXCR and retained in-frame beta chains. Identical CDR3 protein sequences are pooled into one entry, listed with their most common genes and DNA. Within this sample are around 310,000 distinct CDR3 sequences, with around an eighth of them counted one time only. The top ten clonotypes cover around 20% of the sample. Sequenced input: PBMCs or a T cell subset sorted from them (not recorded which). The receptors come from a man aged 18 to 30 who had mild COVID-19 (a few samples of this study predate the infection). The sample titles of this study are shuffled in the database, so cell type and time point are left out; the donor was told from shared clones.

In its sample, this clonotype was seen a few times. V and J are TRBV29-1 and TRBJ1-2; a possible D gene is TRBD1 (5 bases). CDR3 length: 12 residues. Per the germline V gene, CDR1 is SQVTM and CDR2 is ANQGSEA. Trimming shortened V by 7 bases and J by 7 bases, and 16 bases separated the two germline ends. This chain's CDR3 is CSAKRGTGGYTF. The DNA of the CDR3 is TGCAGCGCCAAAAGGGGTACCGGTGGCTACACCTTC.

This clonotype came up a few times. The V call is TRBV5-1, the J call TRBJ2-3; TRBD1 might be the D (5 bases). Germline lookup yields CDR1 SGHRS and CDR2 YFSETQ. This CDR3 is built from 15 residues. Trimming shortened V by 3 bases and J by 2 bases, and 13 bases separated the two germline ends. CDR3 residues: CASSSGSSYTDTQYF. CDR3 in DNA: TGCGCCAGCAGCTCAGGGTCATCCTACACAGATACGCAGTATTTT.

This clonotype was seen a few times. This chain joins TRBV6-2 or TRBV6-3 and TRBJ2-5; D gene ambiguous. The germline V and J ends were trimmed by 6 bases and 0 bases, with 11 bases remaining between them. The CDR3 loop spans 14 amino acids. CDR1 and CDR2 (germline): MNHEY, SVGEGT. The CDR3 region is CASSTTLNQETQYF. CDR3 nucleotides: TGTGCCAGCAGCACCACGTTGAACCAAGAGACCCAGTACTTC.

This chain links TRBV29-1 with TRBJ1-1, with D perhaps TRBD1 (5 bases). Trimming took off 7 bases at V and 3 bases at J, with 12 bases between the two ends. The CDR3 covers 12 residues. Germline V gene sequence: CDR1 SQVTM, CDR2 ANQGSEA. CDR3 nucleotide sequence: TGCAGCGGCCTCGGGGGTTACACTGAAGCTTTCTTT. It encodes CSGLGGYTEAFF.

This clonotype was recorded a few times. The gene calls are TRBV4-3 and TRBJ2-1, with 9 bases identical to TRBD1. With V trimmed by 6 bases and J by 6 bases, 9 bases remained unmatched. Germline V gene sequence: CDR1 LGHNA, CDR2 YSLEER. The CDR3 totals 15 residues. The chain's CDR3 is CASSPSGTGPNEQFF. As DNA, the CDR3 is TGCGCCAGCAGTCCCTCCGGGACAGGGCCCAATGAGCAGTTCTTC.

This clonotype was seen a handful of times. In nucleotides, the CDR3 is TGTGCCAGCAGCCGTGGGGGGGTTAATCAGCCCCAGCATTTT. This gives the protein CASSRGGVNQPQHF. J is TRBJ1-5 and V is TRBV7-8, with D possibly being TRBD1 (5 bases). This CDR3 comprises 14 residues. V dropped 5 bases and J dropped 4 bases, with 12 bases sitting between them. Germline-derived CDR1 and CDR2 are SGHVS and FQNEAQ.

This clonotype was detected a few times. The V call is TRBV27, the J call TRBJ2-1; weak D call: TRBD1 (6 bases). V gave up 3 bases and J gave up 2 bases, with 11 bases separating them. The CDR3 consists of 15 residues. CDR1 and CDR2 (germline): MNHEY, SMNVEV (reference sequence). The CDR3 DNA is TGTGCCAGCAGTTTCACAGGGTCCCCCTACAATGAGCAGTTCTTC. It codes for CASSFTGSPYNEQFF.

This chain links TRBV18 with TRBJ1-1; D is uncertain. Germline CDR1 reads KGHSH; CDR2 reads LQKENI. The CDR3 consists of 13 residues. V was trimmed by 5 bases and J by 4 bases, leaving 11 bases between them. The CDR3 reads CASSGLPGTEAFF. The CDR3, as DNA: TGTGCCAGCTCAGGACTCCCCGGCACTGAAGCTTTCTTT.

There are a few counts of this clonotype. This chain connects TRBV4-2 to TRBJ2-1; maybe TRBD1 (5 bases). The CDR3 loop spans 11 amino acids. Germline V gene sequence: CDR1 LGHNA, CDR2 YNFKEQ. Trimming left V 0 bases short and J 13 bases short, with 7 bases between. CDR3 coding DNA: TGTGCCAGCAGCCAAGACAGGGATCAGTTCTTC. Its translation: CASSQDRDQFF.

The chain has TRBV6-2 or TRBV6-3 and TRBJ1-2; D may be TRBD1 (5 bases). In germline, CDR1 is MNHEY, CDR2 SVGEGT. This CDR3 contains 15 residues. V was shortened by 6 bases and J by 8 bases, with 22 bases between the two germline ends. CDR3 in DNA: TGTGCCAGCAGAATACCGGGACGGTGGTTTAGCGGCTACACCTTC. Encoded protein: CASRIPGRWFSGYTF.

This chain connects TRBV20-1 to TRBJ2-3; possible D gene TRBD2, 6 bases. Trimming removed 4 bases at V and 0 bases at J, with 11 bases between. The CDR3 totals 14 residues. Germline loops: CDR1 DFQATT, CDR2 SNEGSKA (reference sequence). Here the CDR3 DNA reads TGCAGTGCTAAGGTCGGGGGTAGCACAGATACGCAGTATTTT. This translates into CSAKVGGSTDTQYF.

The chain couples TRBV7-2 to TRBJ1-5; D call uncertain. Germline V lookup: CDR1 SGHTA, CDR2 FQGNSA. This CDR3 spans 14 amino acids. V was shortened by 2 bases and J by 4 bases, with 9 bases between the two germline ends. The CDR3 spells CASSLRVGNQPQHF. For the CDR3, the DNA is TGTGCCAGCAGCTTACGGGTTGGAAATCAGCCCCAGCATTTT.

The rearrangement joins TRBV5-1 to TRBJ1-5; 10 bases are shared with TRBD1. The length of the CDR3 is 15 residues. Losses at the gene ends were 4 bases for V and 3 bases for J; bases not matched to a gene: 4. Looked up from germline, CDR1 is SGHRS and CDR2 is YFSETQ. The CDR3 is CASSIGQGDNQPQHF. In DNA form, the CDR3 reads TGCGCCAGCAGCATCGGACAGGGGGACAATCAGCCCCAGCATTTT.

The gene calls are TRBV9 and TRBJ2-3; no firm D call. V gave up 0 bases and J gave up 8 bases, with 7 bases separating them. The CDR3 spans 12 residues. The germline CDR1 and CDR2 sequences are SGDLS and YYNGEE. CDR3 DNA: TGTGCCAGCAGCGTAGAATGGAGTACGCAGTATTTT. This codes for CASSVEWSTQYF. The entire variable domain, with the rest obtained from reference TRBV9 and TRBJ2-3, is as follows: DSGVTQTPKHLITATGQRVTLRCSPRSGDLSVYWYQQSLDQGLQFLIQYYNGEERAKGNILERFSAQQFPDLHSELNLSSLELGDSALYFCASSVEWSTQYFGPGTRLTVL.

This clonotype showed up just a few times. The chain joins TRBV4-1 to TRBJ2-5; 10 bases are shared with TRBD2. V trimming: 1 base; J trimming: 2 bases; junction bases outside the gene matches: 10. Germline CDR1 reads MGHRA; CDR2 reads YSYEKL. The CDR3 runs 18 residues. In DNA form, the CDR3 reads TGCGCCAGCAGCCAAGGCTTGTCGGGTAGCGGGGGGCAAGAGACCCAGTACTTC. Protein product: CASSQGLSGSGGQETQYF.

The rearrangement links TRBV21-1 to TRBJ1-1; no check of the table's D call, TRBD1, against the DNA was made. TRBV21-1 is a known pseudogene. The CDR3 covers 12 residues. Written as DNA, the CDR3 is TGTGCCAGCACCGGGGTAGTCACTGAAGCTTTCTTT. Translated, it gives CASTGVVTEAFF.

This chain links TRBV19 with TRBJ2-7; D gene uncertain. With 2 bases removed from V and 7 bases from J, the gap between germline ends came to 12 bases. Germline V CDR1 and CDR2: LNHDA, SQIVND (reference sequence). The CDR3 is made up of 13 amino acids. The CDR3 DNA sequence: TGTGCCAGTAGTATATTTCCCTCCAGGGAGCAGTACTTC. It specifies CASSIFPSREQYF.

This clonotype was detected ten times or more. The CDR3 DNA is TGTGCCAGCAGCCTATCGTCGTTGGCGGGGGCGCAAGAGCAGTTCTTC. It encodes CASSLSSLAGAQEQFF. The chain joins TRBV7-2 to TRBJ2-1; D is possibly TRBD2 (7 bases). The CDR3 runs 16 residues. The germline V gene encodes CDR1 SGHTA and CDR2 FQGNSA. Trimming stripped 5 bases from V and 10 bases from J, with 24 bases between.

The V call is TRBV28, the J call TRBJ2-3; TRBD2 matches at 10 bases. V dropped 7 bases and J dropped 9; count of bases not matched to a gene: 13. The CDR3 loop spans 15 amino acids. Germline V gene lookup returns CDR1 MDHEN and CDR2 SYDVKM. The CDR3 sequence is CASTPRAETSGTQYF. As DNA, the CDR3 is TGTGCCAGCACCCCCCGCGCTGAGACTAGCGGGACGCAGTATTTT. The whole variable domain, remainder taken from reference TRBV28 and TRBJ2-3, is DVKVTQSSRYLVKRTGEKVFLECVQDMDHENMFWYRQDPGLGLRLIYFSYDVKMKEKGDIPEGYSVSREKKERFSLILESASTNQTSMYLCASTPRAETSGTQYFGPGTRLTVL.

The V call is TRBV5-6, the J call TRBJ2-5; possibly TRBD1 for D (5 bases). Germline V gene data show CDR1 as SGHDT and CDR2 as YYEEEE. Trimming removed 1 base at V and 2 bases at J, with 15 bases between. The CDR3 covers 16 residues. CDR3 sequence: CASSLRWTQNQETQYF. CDR3 DNA: TGTGCCAGCAGCTTGAGATGGACACAGAATCAAGAGACCCAGTACTTC.

The chain links TRBV6-5 to TRBJ1-2; D is perhaps TRBD1 (6 bases). The V gene's germline CDR1 is MNHEY and CDR2 SVGAGI. The CDR3 has 13 amino acids. With 5 bases removed from V and 8 bases from J, the gap between germline ends came to 15 bases. The CDR3 loop is CASSLGTPGGYTF. The CDR3 region has the DNA TGTGCCAGCAGTCTTGGGACACCGGGAGGCTACACCTTC.

This clonotype was seen a few times. The V call is TRBV29-1, the J call TRBJ2-7, with D tentatively TRBD1 or TRBD2 (5 bases each). The CDR3 extends over 12 amino acids. V was pared by 7 bases and J by 6 bases, with 16 bases between. Per the germline V gene, CDR1 is SQVTM and CDR2 is ANQGSEA. CDR3 amino acids: CSGGTGTSEQYF. The DNA of the CDR3 is TGCAGCGGAGGGACGGGGACCTCCGAGCAGTACTTC.

This chain joins TRBV7-9 and TRBJ2-5; the D gene could be TRBD1 or TRBD2 (5 bases each). Between the trimmed V and J ends, which lost 4 bases and 2 bases, there was a span of 17 bases. This CDR3 comprises 16 residues. Germline V gene lookup returns CDR1 SEHNR and CDR2 FQNEAQ (reference sequence). The DNA for the CDR3 is TGTGCCAGCAGCTCAAGTCCGGGACCCATTCAAGAGACCCAGTACTTC. Protein: CASSSSPGPIQETQYF.